Shown below are 27 T cell receptor beta chains from a single sample sequenced in a study of CD4+ T cells in melanoma. Clones were read by immunoSEQ multiplex PCR, and TCRdb kept only the in-frame ones, dropping some. The table records about 10,000 clones, nearly 80% of them present only once. The sequenced sample was cells from a culture (not recorded whether cultured in vitro). The receptors here all came from a human donor with melanoma.

The chain recombines TRBV6-5 with TRBJ1-1, with 10 bases lining up with TRBD1. This CDR3 has 11 amino acids. Per the germline V gene, CDR1 is MNHEY and CDR2 is SVGAGI. Unmatched junction bases numbered 3, after V lost 8 bases and J lost 9 bases. The DNA of the CDR3 is TGTGCCAGCTACGACAGGGGGCAAGCTTTCTTT. Protein: CASYDRGQAFF.

The chain has TRBV9 and TRBJ1-2; unclear D gene. Germline loops: CDR1 SGDLS, CDR2 YYNGEE. The CDR3 is made up of 15 amino acids. Trimming took off 0 bases at V and 1 base at J, with 10 bases between the two ends. The DNA for the CDR3 is TGTGCCAGCAGCGTAGAGTTCAGGAATAACTATGGCTACACCTTC. Translation gives CASSVEFRNNYGYTF. The variable domain in full, with the rest retrieved from reference TRBV9 and TRBJ1-2, is DSGVTQTPKHLITATGQRVTLRCSPRSGDLSVYWYQQSLDQGLQFLIQYYNGEERAKGNILERFSAQQFPDLHSELNLSSLELGDSALYFCASSVEFRNNYGYTFGSGTRLTVV.

This rearrangement joins TRBV19 to TRBJ2-7; 8 nucleotides agree with TRBD1. The CDR3 has 14 residues. Germline V gives CDR1 LNHDA, CDR2 SQIVND (reference sequence). Losses at the gene ends were 5 bases for V and 2 bases for J; bases not matched to a gene: 5. The CDR3 bases are TGTGCCAGTAGTGTCCAGGACAGGGCCTACGAGCAGTACTTC. This sequence encodes CASSVQDRAYEQYF.

About this clone: Other DNA sequences of this sample code for an identical CDR3. The CDR3 DNA reads as TGTGCCAGCAGCCAGAGGGATGGCTATGGCTACACCTTC. As protein: CASSQRDGYGYTF. This chain uses TRBV6-5 with TRBJ1-2, with D unresolved. Germline V gene sequence: CDR1 MNHEY, CDR2 SVGAGI. The V end lost 6 bases, the J end lost 4 bases, and 12 bases lay between the germline ends. The CDR3 totals 13 residues.

This clone was seen a few times. V and J are TRBV4-1 and TRBJ2-7; either TRBD1 or TRBD2 may supply D (5 bases each). This CDR3 comprises 15 residues. Trimming cost V 1 base and J 7 bases, with 17 bases left between them. Germline lookup yields CDR1 MGHRA and CDR2 YSYEKL. The CDR3 loop is CASSQVGTGLREQYF. In nucleotides, the CDR3 is TGCGCCAGCAGCCAAGTCGGGACGGGATTGAGGGAGCAGTACTTC.

This clone was observed a single time. In nucleotides, the CDR3 is TGTGCCAGCAGCTCACAGGGTTTCCCCCAAGAGACCCAGTACTTC. Translation gives CASSSQGFPQETQYF. J is TRBJ2-5 and V is TRBV7-9; D is possibly TRBD1 (6 bases). Germline V gives CDR1 SEHNR, CDR2 FQNEAQ (reference sequence). V shed 4 bases and J shed 1 base, with 13 bases lying between them. The CDR3 has 15 residues.

This chain connects TRBV18 to TRBJ2-7, with 9 positions matching TRBD1. Germline V gives CDR1 KGHSH, CDR2 LQKENI. V shed 4 bases, J shed 2 bases, and the junction held 6 bases outside the gene matches. This CDR3 has 15 residues. The CDR3, as DNA: TGTGCCAGCTCACTCAAGGACAGGGGCACCTACGAGCAGTACTTC. Translation gives CASSLKDRGTYEQYF. The full variable domain, with the rest looked up from reference TRBV18 and TRBJ2-7, is NAGVMQNPRHLVRRRGQEARLRCSPMKGHSHVYWYRQLPEEGLKFMVYLQKENIIDESGMPKERFSAEFPKEGPSILRIQQVVRGDSAAYFCASSLKDRGTYEQYFGPGTRLTVT.

This chain connects TRBV5-5 to TRBJ1-1, with D perhaps matching TRBD1 (5 bases). The CDR3 consists of 13 residues. V was pared by 1 base and J by 7 bases, with 11 bases between. Germline-derived CDR1 and CDR2 are SGHKS and YYEKEE (reference sequence). CDR3 sequence reads: CASSLRLGGEAFF. The CDR3 DNA reads as TGTGCCAGCAGCTTGCGACTGGGGGGTGAAGCTTTCTTT. The full variable domain, with the rest looked up from reference TRBV5-5 and TRBJ1-1, is DAGVTQSPTHLIKTRGQQVTLRCSPISGHKSVSWYQQVLGQGPQFIFQYYEKEERGRGNFPDRFSARQFPNYSSELNVNALLLGDSALYLCASSLRLGGEAFFGQGTRLTVV.

CDR3 nucleotides: TGCGCCAGCAGCCAAGATCTGGGCAGGGAAGTACAAGCTTTCTTT. It specifies CASSQDLGREVQAFF. The chain carries TRBV4-1 and TRBJ1-1; the D gene is possibly TRBD1 (5 bases). The V gene lost 0 bases and the J gene lost 9 bases, with 17 bases spanning the gap. Germline CDR1 MGHRA, CDR2 YSYEKL. This CDR3 is 15 amino acids long.

The chain combines TRBV11-2 with TRBJ2-3; D unresolved. The germline CDR1 and CDR2 sequences are SGHAT and FQNNGV. Trimming removed 5 bases at V and 2 bases at J, with 5 bases between. The CDR3 is 12 amino acids. The CDR3 nucleotides are TGTGCCAGCAGCCAAATCACAGATACGCAGTATTTT. This gives the protein CASSQITDTQYF. Filled out from reference TRBV11-2 and TRBJ2-3, the complete variable domain reads EAGVAQSPRYKIIEKRQSVAFWCNPISGHATLYWYQQILGQGPKLLIQFQNNGVVDDSQLPKDRFSAERLKGVDSTLKIQPAKLEDSAVYLCASSQITDTQYFGPGTRLTVL.

This clone was found once. The rearrangement uses TRBV7-3 and TRBJ2-2; no definite D call. CDR3 length: 16 residues. CDR1 is SGHTA and CDR2 is FQGTGA in the germline V gene. Deletions cut 2 bases from V and 1 base from J, with 11 bases between. Written as DNA, the CDR3 is TGTGCCAGCAGCTTACTTCCGACACTGAACACCGGGGAGCTGTTTTTT. This translates into CASSLLPTLNTGELFF.

This rearrangement joins TRBV4-1 to TRBJ2-5, with 10 bases identical to TRBD2. Trimming took 0 bases from V and 3 from J; bases not matched to a gene: 7. The germline V gene encodes CDR1 MGHRA and CDR2 YSYEKL. This CDR3 has 17 residues. In DNA form, the CDR3 reads TGCGCCAGCAGCCAAGATAGGAGCGGGGGGGGGAAAGAGACCCAGTACTTC. Its translation is CASSQDRSGGGKETQYF.

By its share, this clone is medium-sized. This chain uses TRBV29-1 with TRBJ1-1; D might be TRBD1 (5 bases). Between the trimmed V and J ends, which lost 5 bases and 5 bases, there was a span of 21 bases. This CDR3 contains 15 residues. CDR1 SQVTM and CDR2 ANQGSEA come from the germline V gene. The CDR3 region has the DNA TGCAGCGTTATCCCAGGGAATTTGGGGAGTACTGAAGCTTTCTTT. Protein: CSVIPGNLGSTEAFF. Combining the CDR3 with reference TRBV29-1 and TRBJ1-1 gives the whole variable domain SAVISQKPSRDICQRGTSLTIQCQVDSQVTMMFWYRQQPGQSLTLIATANQGSEATYESGFVIDKFPISRPNLTFSTLTVSNMSPEDSSIYLCSVIPGNLGSTEAFFGQGTRLTVV.

The chain links TRBV5-1 to TRBJ1-1; D gene uncertain. The CDR3 extends over 13 amino acids. Trimming cost V 4 bases and J 6 bases, with 13 bases left between them. Germline values: CDR1 SGHRS, CDR2 YFSETQ. CDR3 sequence (DNA): TGCGCCAGCAGCCGATTGGACGGCGCTGAAGCTTTCTTT. The encoded protein is CASSRLDGAEAFF.

V is TRBV4-1 and J is TRBJ2-5; no firm D call. Germline V gene lookup returns CDR1 MGHRA and CDR2 YSYEKL. Trimming pared 1 base from V and 4 bases from J, leaving 13 bases between. The CDR3 contains 15 residues. This CDR3 reads CASSQAVLRPETQYF. The CDR3 DNA sequence: TGCGCCAGCAGCCAAGCCGTCCTGCGGCCAGAGACCCAGTACTTC.

This chain links TRBV5-1 with TRBJ2-7, with D perhaps being TRBD1 or TRBD2 (5 bases each). There are 14 residues in the CDR3. Germline V CDR1 and CDR2: SGHRS, YFSETQ. Trimming removed 0 bases at V and 3 bases at J, with 10 bases between. The CDR3 sequence is CASSLGGAGYEQYF. The CDR3 DNA sequence: TGCGCCAGCAGCTTGGGGGGCGCGGGCTACGAGCAGTACTTC.

CDR3 nucleotide sequence: TGTGCCAGCGCGGGCCGGGACAGGGGGTACCAAGAGACCCAGTACTTC. This sequence encodes CASAGRDRGYQETQYF. The V gene is TRBV19, the J gene TRBJ2-5; 11 nucleotides align to TRBD1. Germline loops: CDR1 LNHDA, CDR2 SQIVND (reference sequence). The CDR3 sequence is 16 residues long. Losses at the gene ends were 9 bases for V and 0 bases for J; bases not matched to a gene: 9.

The V call is TRBV9, the J call TRBJ2-7; D is perhaps TRBD2 (5 bases). Germline lookup yields CDR1 SGDLS and CDR2 YYNGEE. This CDR3 has 14 residues. The ends were cut back, 3 bases at V and 3 bases at J, with 13 bases in the middle. The CDR3 region is CASSEDLVSYEQYF. The CDR3 DNA sequence: TGTGCCAGCAGCGAGGACTTGGTTAGCTACGAGCAGTACTTC. The full variable domain, rest sourced from reference TRBV9 and TRBJ2-7, is DSGVTQTPKHLITATGQRVTLRCSPRSGDLSVYWYQQSLDQGLQFLIQYYNGEERAKGNILERFSAQQFPDLHSELNLSSLELGDSALYFCASSEDLVSYEQYFGPGTRLTVT.

The rearrangement joins TRBV7-9 to TRBJ2-1; D not resolved. Germline V gene lookup returns CDR1 SEHNR and CDR2 FQNEAQ (reference sequence). V was clipped by 2 bases and J by 5 bases, with 10 bases between them. This CDR3 has 14 amino acids. The CDR3: CASSLPRPHNEQFF. The CDR3 DNA reads TGTGCCAGCAGCTTACCCCGGCCCCACAATGAGCAGTTCTTC. Full variable domain (outside the CDR3, taken from reference TRBV7-9 and TRBJ2-1): DTGVSQNPRHKITKRGQNVTFRCDPISEHNRLYWYRQTLGQGPEFLTYFQNEAQLEKSRLLSDRFSAERPKGSFSTLEIQRTEQGDSAMYLCASSLPRPHNEQFFGPGTRLTVL.

The chain recombines TRBV6-5 with TRBJ1-4; the match to TRBD1 covers 7 bases. The CDR3 has 14 residues. Germline V gene lookup returns CDR1 MNHEY and CDR2 SVGAGI. V was pared by 6 bases and J by 8 bases, with 9 bases of the junction left unmatched. Here the CDR3 reads CASRAGQLREKLFF. The CDR3 DNA sequence: TGTGCCAGCAGGGCGGGACAGCTAAGGGAAAAACTGTTTTTT.

V and J are TRBV7-9 and TRBJ2-2, with 7 nucleotides matching TRBD1. The CDR3 loop spans 15 amino acids. V shed 2 bases, J shed 2 bases, and the junction held 2 bases outside the gene matches. The germline gives CDR1 SEHNR, CDR2 FQNEAQ (reference sequence). The CDR3 is CASSLRQGNTGELFF. The CDR3 DNA sequence: TGTGCCAGCAGCTTAAGACAGGGAAACACCGGGGAGCTGTTTTTT.

The chain employs TRBV27 and TRBJ2-1; weak D call: TRBD2 (6 bases). The CDR3 runs 15 residues. Deletions cut 3 bases from V and 4 bases from J, with 13 bases between. Germline V CDR1 and CDR2: MNHEY, SMNVEV (reference sequence). CDR3 in amino acids: CASSLVGGLYNEQFF. In DNA form, the CDR3 reads TGTGCCAGCAGTTTGGTCGGGGGTCTTTACAATGAGCAGTTCTTC.

The chain has TRBV5-1 and TRBJ1-4; possibly TRBD1 for D (6 bases). V lost 4 bases to trimming and J lost 5 bases, with 18 bases between them. The CDR3 length is 16 residues. Per the germline V gene, CDR1 is SGHRS and CDR2 is YFSETQ. CDR3 sequence (DNA): TGCGCCAGCAGCGTGAACTCGGGACATATGAATGAAAAACTGTTTTTT. As protein: CASSVNSGHMNEKLFF.

The genes are TRBV10-3 and TRBJ1-1, with 9 bases aligning to TRBD1. J gave up 1 base and V 6 bases, and 6 bases lay outside the gene matches. CDR1 ENHRY and CDR2 SYGVKD come from the germline V gene. The CDR3 runs to 15 residues. The CDR3 coding sequence is TGTGCCATCAGCACAGGGGGCGAGGGGAACACTGAAGCTTTCTTT. Protein product: CAISTGGEGNTEAFF.

This clone was recorded once. V usage is TRBV5-1 and J usage is TRBJ1-1; D gene ambiguous. From germline, CDR1 is SGHRS and CDR2 YFSETQ. CDR3 size: 13 residues. V lost 1 base to trimming and J lost 0 bases, with 4 bases between them. DNA for the CDR3: TGCGCCAGCAGCTTGACAGTGAACACTGAAGCTTTCTTT. Its translation: CASSLTVNTEAFF. Combining the CDR3 with reference TRBV5-1 and TRBJ1-1 gives the whole variable domain KAGVTQTPRYLIKTRGQQVTLSCSPISGHRSVSWYQQTPGQGLQFLFEYFSETQRNKGNFPGRFSGRQFSNSRSEMNVSTLELGDSALYLCASSLTVNTEAFFGQGTRLTVV.

This clone is a singleton in its sample. CDR3 sequence: CASSAWDRESQPQHF. CDR3 bases: TGTGCCAGCAGCGCCTGGGACAGGGAAAGTCAGCCCCAGCATTTT. This chain joins TRBV5-6 and TRBJ1-5; 9 bases fit TRBD1. The germline V gene encodes CDR1 SGHDT and CDR2 YYEEEE. V shed 4 bases, J shed 6 bases, and the junction held 8 bases outside the gene matches. The CDR3 consists of 15 residues.

The genes are TRBV5-4 and TRBJ2-4, with a tentative D call TRBD2 (5 bases). Trimming took 4 bases from V and 7 from J, leaving 18 bases between them. This CDR3 is 15 amino acids long. Germline V CDR1 and CDR2: SGHNT, YYREEE (reference sequence). CDR3 in amino acids: CASSPTPAGGNIQYF. CDR3 coding DNA: TGTGCCAGCAGCCCCACCCCGGCGGGTGGTAACATTCAGTACTTC.